A single sample gave rise to the 13 T cell receptor beta chains below, sequenced in a study of regulatory T cells in long-lasting Graves disease. As for time point: newly diagnosed GD, antithyroid drugs for less than 3 months. Scientists built the TCR library using RNA that was extracted from PBMCs. Sequencing libraries for TCR beta were prepared with iRepertoire HTBI primers and Arm-PCR of CDR3 regions. Each CDR3 protein gets one entry after TCRdb re-called the multiplex PCR reads with MiXCR. This table holds 450,000 to 650,000 distinct CDR3 sequences, about 16% found once. The same specimen was also included in a second study, on T cells in Graves' hyperthyroidism and ophthalmopathy.

The source material was peripheral blood mononuclear cells (PBMCs), sampled at new diagnosis, from a patient treated with antithyroid drugs. The origin of the receptors is a middle-aged woman with Graves disease.

This clonotype has ten or more counts. This rearrangement joins TRBV19 to TRBJ1-1, with D possibly TRBD1 on 6 matching bases. The CDR3 spans 14 residues. CDR1 LNHDA and CDR2 SQIVND come from the germline V gene (reference sequence). V was cut by 2 bases and J by 12 bases, with 19 bases left in between. The CDR3 DNA is TGTGCCAGTAGTATAACAGGGCCCTTGGGTAATTCTTTCTTT. Translated, it gives CASSITGPLGNSFF.

This clonotype was seen repeatedly, ten times or more. V is TRBV11-2 and J is TRBJ2-1; no definite D call. The germline V gene encodes CDR1 SGHAT and CDR2 FQNNGV. This CDR3 has 14 amino acids. Trimming cost V 5 bases and J 0 bases, with 8 bases left between them. CDR3 bases: TGTGCCAGCAGCCCTCCCCTCTCCTACAATGAGCAGTTCTTC. This sequence encodes CASSPPLSYNEQFF.

The chain joins TRBV2 to TRBJ1-2, with D unresolved. The CDR3 has 13 residues. Germline V gene data show CDR1 as SNHLY and CDR2 as FYNNEI. The ends were cut back, 3 bases at V and 3 bases at J, with 8 bases in the middle. Here the CDR3 reads CASSDGRHYGYTF. The DNA for the CDR3 is TGTGCCAGCAGTGATGGTCGGCACTATGGCTACACCTTC.

J is TRBJ2-7 and V is TRBV7-3, with TRBD2 identical over 8 bases. With V trimmed by 3 bases and J by 0 bases, 1 base remained unmatched. The CDR3 loop spans 14 amino acids. Germline V gives CDR1 SGHTA, CDR2 FQGTGA. CDR3 DNA sequence: TGTGCCAGCAGCTTCGGGGGGGCCTCCTACGAGCAGTACTTC. Translating it yields CASSFGGASYEQYF.

This clonotype was observed many times. The rearrangement joins TRBV11-2 to TRBJ2-1, with D perhaps TRBD1 (7 bases). Looked up from germline, CDR1 is SGHAT and CDR2 is FQNNGV. V dropped 5 bases and J dropped 6 bases, with 17 bases sitting between them. CDR3 size: 15 residues. This CDR3 is CASSTPTGRGNEQFF. DNA of the CDR3: TGTGCCAGCAGCACCCCGACAGGGCGGGGCAATGAGCAGTTCTTC.

The chain links TRBV19 to TRBJ2-1, with 7 bases that match TRBD1. Germline CDR1 LNHDA, CDR2 SQIVND (reference sequence). This CDR3 has 15 residues. Trimming at V came to 3 bases and at J to 3 bases, leaving 5 bases not matched to a gene. The CDR3 region is CASSISGGVYNEQFF. CDR3 DNA sequence: TGTGCCAGTAGTATTTCAGGGGGAGTCTACAATGAGCAGTTCTTC.

This clonotype was recorded at least ten times. The chain recombines TRBV13 with TRBJ2-3, with D possibly matching TRBD2 (6 bases). The CDR3 contains 17 residues. CDR1 PRHDT and CDR2 FYEKMQ come from the germline V gene (reference sequence). The V gene lost 4 bases and the J gene lost 0 bases, with 17 bases spanning the gap. The CDR3 sequence: CASSSAEVGTSTDTQYF. The CDR3 coding sequence is TGTGCCAGCAGCTCGGCGGAAGTGGGGACTAGCACAGATACGCAGTATTTT.

The CDR3 DNA sequence: TGTGCCAGCAGCCGTTTGAGCGGGGGCGTCGTATACGAGCAGTACTTC. Its protein is CASSRLSGGVVYEQYF. This chain connects TRBV6-1 to TRBJ2-7, with 8 nucleotides matching TRBD2. The CDR3 has 16 amino acids. Germline V gives CDR1 MNHNS, CDR2 SASEGT. J was trimmed by 4 bases and V by 6 bases; bases with no gene match: 14.

This clonotype was recorded many times. The J gene is TRBJ2-1, the V gene TRBV2; D gene unclear. This CDR3 region has 11 residues. Looked up from germline, CDR1 is SNHLY and CDR2 is FYNNEI. V shed 4 bases and J shed 10 bases, with 8 bases lying between them. The chain's CDR3 is CASSVQIEQFF. CDR3 DNA sequence: TGTGCCAGCAGTGTTCAGATAGAGCAGTTCTTC.

This clonotype turned up a few times. J is TRBJ1-1 and V is TRBV10-1; D gene uncertain. The CDR3 is made up of 14 amino acids. V shed 3 bases and J shed 0 bases, with 8 bases lying between them. Per germline, CDR1 WNHNN and CDR2 SYGVQD (reference sequence). This CDR3 is CASSDNTVNTEAFF. The CDR3 coding sequence is TGCGCCAGCAGTGATAACACCGTGAACACTGAAGCTTTCTTT.

The chain links TRBV4-2 to TRBJ2-3, with D tentatively TRBD1 or TRBD2 (5 bases each). Germline V gene lookup returns CDR1 LGHNA and CDR2 YNFKEQ. The length of the CDR3 is 17 residues. Trimming cost V 2 bases and J 4 bases, with 19 bases left between them. In DNA, the CDR3 is TGTGCCAGCAGCCAAACACTCCTAGCTTTGGGGGCAGATACGCAGTATTTT. This encodes CASSQTLLALGADTQYF.

V and J are TRBV27 and TRBJ1-2; D is undetermined. The CDR3 consists of 12 residues. Germline CDR1 and CDR2: MNHEY and SMNVEV (reference sequence). V shed 4 bases and J shed 4 bases, with 7 bases lying between them. As DNA, the CDR3 is TGTGCCAGCAGTTCAGTCGGCTATGGCTACACCTTC. This codes for CASSSVGYGYTF.

Many counts were recorded for this clonotype. This chain connects TRBV3-1 to TRBJ2-7; D is ambiguous. Germline CDR1 LGHDT, CDR2 YNNKEL (reference sequence). V lost 0 bases and J 3 bases, leaving 12 bases between the germline ends. This CDR3 contains 15 residues. The CDR3 region is CASSQDGGLLYEQYF. In DNA, the CDR3 is TGTGCCAGCAGCCAAGATGGTGGCCTCCTCTACGAGCAGTACTTC.